The 6 T cell receptor beta chains reported below all come from one sample, sequenced in a study of blood T cell repertoires in COVID-19. Some clones are missing from TCRdb's copy, which holds only in-frame ones; the method was immunoSEQ multiplex PCR. The sample shows approximately 300,000 clones, 80% to 90% of them seen only once. The specimen was peripheral blood. Every receptor here comes from a man aged 35 to 55 with acute or convalescent COVID-19.

J is TRBJ1-5 and V is TRBV2; D gene uncertain. The CDR3 runs 14 residues. V lost 3 bases and J 10 bases, leaving 16 bases between the germline ends. Germline V lookup: CDR1 SNHLY, CDR2 FYNNEI. DNA for the CDR3: TGTGCCAGCAGTGAGGTGGAGAGGTTCGGTCCCCAGCATTTT. Its translation is CASSEVERFGPQHF.

The rearrangement uses TRBV29-1 and TRBJ1-1; the match to TRBD1 covers 11 bases. The CDR3 is 15 amino acids. V lost 4 bases and J lost 4; bases outside the gene matches: 8. CDR1 is SQVTM, CDR2 ANQGSEA, per germline. The CDR3 coding sequence is TGCAGCGTTGTAGGGACAGGGGGTGGGTTCACTGAAGCTTTCTTT. This sequence encodes CSVVGTGGGFTEAFF.

This clone was detected only once. This chain uses TRBV5-1 with TRBJ1-3, with 9 nucleotides matching TRBD1. V lost 4 bases to trimming and J lost 2 bases; unmatched junction nucleotides: 10. CDR3 size: 17 residues. In germline, CDR1 is SGHRS, CDR2 YFSETQ. The CDR3 sequence: CASSPGQGKVPGNTIYF. The CDR3 DNA follows: TGCGCCAGCAGCCCCGGACAGGGGAAGGTCCCTGGAAACACCATATATTTT.

CDR3 bases: TGCGCCAGCAGCCGCGCGACAGGGGGCAATCAGCCCCAGCATTTT. Translating it yields CASSRATGGNQPQHF. The chain is built from TRBV4-1 and TRBJ1-5, with 8 bases identical to TRBD1. Germline CDR1 and CDR2: MGHRA and YSYEKL. The CDR3 sequence is 15 residues long. V gave up 4 bases and J gave up 2 bases; unmatched junction bases: 4.

The rearrangement joins TRBV19 to TRBJ1-1; D might be TRBD1 (6 bases). V was pared by 3 bases and J by 5 bases, with 13 bases between. Germline CDR1 reads LNHDA; CDR2 reads SQIVND (reference sequence). The CDR3 consists of 14 residues. CDR3: CASSMAQGWTEAFF. For the CDR3, the DNA is TGTGCCAGTAGTATGGCCCAGGGGTGGACTGAAGCTTTCTTT.

The chain employs TRBV24-1 and TRBJ2-1; D may be TRBD2 (5 bases). V gave up 10 bases and J gave up 0 bases, with 15 bases separating them. Germline V gives CDR1 KGHDR, CDR2 SFDVKD. The CDR3 has 15 residues. CDR3 nucleotide sequence: TGTGCCACTTCTGGCGGGTCGAGCTCCTACAATGAGCAGTTCTTC. The encoded protein is CATSGGSSSYNEQFF.